The 10 T cell receptor beta chains listed next were all sequenced from one sample in a study of breast tumors, draining lymph nodes, adjacent tissues. One entry per CDR3 protein results from TCRdb running MiXCR on the multiplex PCR reads. The table lists about 52,000 distinct CDR3 sequences, roughly 39% of them singletons. The sequenced material came from breast tumor tissue. The receptors shown here come from a female donor with breast cancer. Some clones in this sample may be carry-over from other donors' samples.

V and J are TRBV3-1 and TRBJ1-2, with TRBD1 as a possible D gene (6 bases). The germline V gene has CDR1 LGHDT and CDR2 YNNKEL (reference sequence). Trimming removed 4 bases at V and 6 bases at J, with 15 bases between. This CDR3 has 14 residues. The CDR3 protein is CASSLRGGYHGYTF. The CDR3 region has the DNA TGTGCCAGCAGCCTCAGGGGAGGGTACCATGGCTACACCTTC.

A few counts support this clonotype. The V and J genes are TRBV6-5 and TRBJ1-1, with D hard to call. This CDR3 comprises 18 residues. The germline V and J ends were trimmed by 1 base and 3 bases, with 21 bases remaining between them. Germline-derived CDR1 and CDR2 are MNHEY and SVGAGI. The CDR3 is CASSYFPQGKSGDTEAFF. CDR3 nucleotide sequence: TGTGCCAGCAGTTACTTCCCCCAAGGGAAAAGTGGGGACACTGAAGCTTTCTTT.

This chain links TRBV5-6 with TRBJ2-5; either TRBD1 or TRBD2 may supply D (5 bases each). Trimming shortened V by 2 bases and J by 1 base, and 12 bases separated the two germline ends. Germline loops: CDR1 SGHDT, CDR2 YYEEEE. CDR3 length: 15 amino acids. The CDR3 loop reads CASSFSGPTQETQYF. The CDR3, as DNA: TGTGCCAGCAGCTTCTCGGGACCCACCCAAGAGACCCAGTACTTC.

In this sample, this clonotype turned up many times. The V gene is TRBV30, the J gene TRBJ2-2, with D perhaps assigned TRBD1 or TRBD2 (5 bases each). V lost 2 bases and J 5 bases, leaving 12 bases between the germline ends. The CDR3 spans 14 residues. The germline CDR1 and CDR2 sequences are GTSNPN and SVGIG (reference sequence). In DNA form, the CDR3 reads TGTGCCTGGAGTCTGGGGGAACCTACCGGGGAGCTGTTTTTT. It is translated as CAWSLGEPTGELFF. The entire variable domain, with the rest obtained from reference TRBV30 and TRBJ2-2, is as follows: SQTIHQWPATLVQPVGSPLSLECTVEGTSNPNLYWYRQAAGRGLQLLFYSVGIGQISSEVPQNLSASRPQDRQFILSSKKLLLSDSGFYLCAWSLGEPTGELFFGEGSRLTVL.

V and J are TRBV7-2 and TRBJ2-5, with 7 bases fitting TRBD2. J gave up 2 bases and V 1 base, and 4 bases lay outside the gene matches. The CDR3 is made up of 15 amino acids. In germline, CDR1 is SGHTA, CDR2 FQGNSA. CDR3 protein: CASSLGGGGQETQYF. CDR3 DNA sequence: TGTGCCAGCAGCTTAGGTGGGGGGGGACAAGAGACCCAGTACTTC.

This clonotype has ten or more counts. The chain links TRBV5-8 to TRBJ2-7, with TRBD2 identical over 12 bases. After removal of 4 bases from V and 4 bases from J, the junction contained 6 bases not matched to a gene. The CDR3 is 15 residues long. In germline, CDR1 is SGHTS, CDR2 YDEGEE. CDR3 sequence reads: CASSRTSGTEYEQYF. In DNA, the CDR3 is TGTGCCAGCAGCCGGACTAGCGGGACCGAGTACGAGCAGTACTTC.

The V gene is TRBV9, the J gene TRBJ2-5, with D maybe TRBD1 (5 bases). This CDR3 contains 17 residues. Between the trimmed V and J ends, which lost 0 bases and 0 bases, there was a span of 15 bases. Germline loops: CDR1 SGDLS, CDR2 YYNGEE. The CDR3, as DNA: TGTGCCAGCAGCGTAGACTCTGGGGCAGTTTACCAAGAGACCCAGTACTTC. Protein sequence: CASSVDSGAVYQETQYF.

There are many counts of this clonotype. The chain uses TRBV24-1 and TRBJ2-1; TRBD2 might be the D (6 bases). Trimming removed 8 bases at V and 6 bases at J, with 7 bases between. There are 11 residues in the CDR3. The V gene's germline CDR1 is KGHDR and CDR2 SFDVKD. The CDR3 coding sequence is TGTGCCACCATGGGGGGCAATGAGCAGTTCTTC. As protein: CATMGGNEQFF.

For this clonotype: The junction departs from the called germline gene at one end, perhaps through a read error. The V gene is TRBV5-1, the J gene TRBJ1-1; D not resolved. This CDR3 comprises 14 residues. Germline assignment: CDR1 SGHRS and CDR2 YFSETQ. The CDR3 is CASGLVEGITEAFF. CDR3 DNA sequence: TGCGCCAGCGGCTTGGTGGAGGGCATCACTGAAGCTTTCTTT.

This clonotype was detected many times. The CDR3 protein is CASSSRLAGGAVQETQYF. The DNA for the CDR3 is TGTGCCAGCAGTTCGAGACTAGCGGGAGGCGCCGTCCAAGAGACCCAGTACTTC. The rearrangement joins TRBV7-2 to TRBJ2-5, with TRBD2 matching 13 bases. Germline V gene lookup returns CDR1 SGHTA and CDR2 FQGNSA. This CDR3 contains 18 residues. V was clipped by 6 bases and J by 1 base; unmatched bases: 11.